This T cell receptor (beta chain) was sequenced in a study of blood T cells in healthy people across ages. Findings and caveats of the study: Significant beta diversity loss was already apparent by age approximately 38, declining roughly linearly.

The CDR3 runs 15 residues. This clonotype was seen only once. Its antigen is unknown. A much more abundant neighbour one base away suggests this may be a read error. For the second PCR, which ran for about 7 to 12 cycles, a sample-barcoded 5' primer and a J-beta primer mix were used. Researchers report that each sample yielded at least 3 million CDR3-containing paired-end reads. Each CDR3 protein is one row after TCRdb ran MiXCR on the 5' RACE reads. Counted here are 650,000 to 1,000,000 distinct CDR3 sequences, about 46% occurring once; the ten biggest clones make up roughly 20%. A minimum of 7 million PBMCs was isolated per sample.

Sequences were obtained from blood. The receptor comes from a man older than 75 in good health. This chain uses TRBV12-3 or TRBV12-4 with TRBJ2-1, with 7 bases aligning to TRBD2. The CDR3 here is CVSSRSGRAKNEQFF. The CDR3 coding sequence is TGTGTCAGCAGTCGTTCAGGGAGGGCGAAGAATGAGCAGTTCTTC.